This T cell receptor beta chain was sequenced for a study of vaccination and CD4 T cells after COVID-19. In the study overall: Researchers treated control cultures with a CEFX pool, an HIV-1 Nef pool, or no peptide.

The germline V gene encodes CDR1 MNHNS and CDR2 SASEGT. CDR3 size: 13 residues. Deletions cut 5 bases from V and 1 base from J, with 8 bases between. Sequenced with the Oncomine TCR Beta short-read assay was DNA taken from cultured CD4+ T cells. Genomic DNA was isolated from CD4+ T cells that had been cultured. TCRdb fed the PCR reads into MiXCR, producing one record per CDR3 protein. Of about 12,000 distinct CDR3 sequences listed, approximately 32% are singletons. Treatment meaning: approximately nine-day PBMC culture with coronavirus spike peptide pools or control peptides (ViraFEST assay). In the case of this clonotype: Its matching antigen is unknown.

This receptor was obtained from a human donor who received a COVID-19 vaccine. Material: CD4+ T cells from blood, cultured in vitro, obtained before SARS-CoV-2 vaccination. The V call is TRBV6-1, the J call TRBJ1-1; TRBD1 is a possible D gene (6 bases). CDR3 in amino acids: CASSRGPNTEAFF. The CDR3 bases are TGTGCCAGCAGTCGGGGGCCGAACACTGAAGCTTTCTTT.